This record covers a single T cell receptor beta chain. The sample originates from a study of blood T cells in healthy people across ages. The second PCR ran roughly 6 to 11 cycles with a sample-barcoded 5' primer and J-beta primers. TCRdb analysed the 5' RACE reads with MiXCR anew, one entry per CDR3 protein. The sample carries approximately 940,000 distinct CDR3 sequences, 48% recorded once. Sequencing was carried out using blood. The source is a man aged 25-45 years in good health.

The CDR3 bases are TGTGCCAGCAGCACCCGGACAGGGGTATACGAGCAGTACTTC. Translated: CASSTRTGVYEQYF. The chain uses TRBV7-2 and TRBJ2-7; 9 bases are a match to TRBD1. This CDR3 is 14 amino acids long. Germline CDR1 reads SGHTA; CDR2 reads FQGNSA. With 5 bases clipped from V and 4 bases from J, the junction kept 6 bases outside the gene matches.